This T cell receptor beta chain derives from a study of CD8 T cells in ankylosing spondylitis (dated by TCRdb to the late 2010s). Describing the broader study: The study profiled T cell receptor beta repertoires in healthy donors and ankylosing spondylitis patients to find disease-linked TCR variants. Peripheral blood was sampled, and synovial fluid was also collected from ankylosing spondylitis patients. The full study cohort comprised around 25 ankylosing spondylitis patients and about 110 healthy donors.

The V and J ends are trimmed by 3 bases and 4 bases, leaving 9 bases between them. Inclusive of the bounding cysteine and phenylalanine, the CDR3 is 13 residues long. The retained sequence is limited to the CDR3, 39 bases, with the frame set at the first base. For CDR1 and CDR2, the germline V gene lists SGHVS and FQNEAQ. The sequencing machine was an Illumina HiSeq 2500. TCR beta libraries were prepared by quantitative 5'-RACE with molecular barcodes. Regarding the original processing steps: A new computational method based on a probabilistic model of VDJ rearrangement was used to identify disease-linked TCR variants. TCRdb cleaned the public reads at Q25 with fastp, built clones with MiXCR and kept in-frame beta chains. Rows merge per CDR3 protein into single entries with the most common DNA and genes. The V and J calls shown here were made by TCRdb, not taken from the authors' results. The sample table shows 90,000 to 100,000 distinct CDR3 sequences, and roughly 8% are seen once. The leading ten clones occupy nearly 10% of the sample.

This clonotype was seen at least ten times. It lacks a known antigen. Qualities for individual bases were not recorded, and no much larger clone is one base off. Beyond this particular receptor, the publication reports: Some motif variants were previously reported in synovial fluid and blood of reactive arthritis patients, suggesting common disease-initiation mechanisms. Blood from ankylosing spondylitis patients appeared to be characterized by a TCR beta motif composed of roughly eight highly homologous amino acid variants. Significant enrichment of the disease-linked clones was reported in matched synovial fluid samples from ankylosing spondylitis patients. A CD8+ phenotype was shown by the disease-linked clones, which were found at relatively low frequencies in peripheral blood.

The sequencing input was blood, either unsorted or a sorted T cell fraction (not recorded which). The receptor chain draws on TRBV7-8 and TRBJ1-1, with the D gene call left open. This TCR derives from a male donor with ankylosing spondylitis or in good health (not recorded which). The DNA sequence is TGTGCCAGCAGCTTGGCCCATGGCACTGAAGCTTTCTTT. It translates to CASSLAHGTEAFF.